Below, 15 T cell receptor beta chains from the same sample are listed, as sequenced in a study of T cell repertoires in cytomegalovirus infection. TCRdb reprocessed the reads with MiXCR, giving one entry per CDR3 protein. Counted here are 130,000 or so distinct CDR3 sequences, under 8.5% occurring once; the ten biggest clones make up approximately 19%. Sequencing was performed on PBMCs. The source is a human donor in good health (CMV status not recorded). Some clones in this sample may be carry-over from other donors' samples.

This clonotype was detected ten times or more. J is TRBJ2-5 and V is TRBV11-2; TRBD1 might be the D (5 bases). The V end lost 3 bases, the J end lost 5 bases, and 22 bases lay between the germline ends. Germline V gene lookup returns CDR1 SGHAT and CDR2 FQNNGV. This CDR3 spans 17 amino acids. CDR3 residues: CASSFSLIYQGWETQYF. The CDR3 bases are TGTGCCAGCAGCTTCTCCTTGATATATCAGGGCTGGGAGACCCAGTACTTC.

The gene calls are TRBV19 and TRBJ2-1; D is possibly TRBD2 (5 bases). In germline, CDR1 is LNHDA, CDR2 SQIVND (reference sequence). The CDR3 length is 15 residues. The V gene lost 8 bases and the J gene lost 5 bases, with 19 bases spanning the gap. CDR3 bases: TGTGCCAGTGTGGGTGGAGCGGCCTTTAACAATGAGCAGTTCTTC. Translating gives CASVGGAAFNNEQFF.

The table lists this clonotype with many counts. V and J are TRBV7-2 and TRBJ2-5; D is ambiguous. This CDR3 contains 13 residues. Looked up from germline, CDR1 is SGHTA and CDR2 is FQGNSA. The germline V and J ends were trimmed by 1 base and 4 bases, with 7 bases remaining between them. The DNA of the CDR3 is TGTGCCAGCAGCTTAGAGCACAGAGAGACCCAGTACTTC. Translation gives CASSLEHRETQYF.

Ten or more counts support this clonotype. The rearrangement joins TRBV7-8 to TRBJ1-2; a weak D match, TRBD1 (6 bases). Trimming removed 2 bases at V and 7 bases at J, with 14 bases between. Looked up from germline, CDR1 is SGHVS and CDR2 is FQNEAQ. CDR3 length equals 14 residues. DNA of the CDR3: TGTGCCAGCAGCTTAAGTCAGGGGATGGGTGGCTACACCTTC. Its protein product is CASSLSQGMGGYTF.

On this clonotype: A much larger clone sits a single nucleotide away, making a read error possible. The chain links TRBV28 to TRBJ2-5, with D perhaps TRBD2 (7 bases). CDR1 is MDHEN, CDR2 SYDVKM, per germline. There are 14 residues in the CDR3. The CDR3 here is CANSRGGGLGTQYF. The CDR3 region has the DNA TGTGCCAACAGTAGAGGGGGGGGACTCGGGACCCAGTACTTC.

This clonotype turned up a few times. V usage is TRBV29-1 and J usage is TRBJ1-2; D unclear. From germline, CDR1 is SQVTM and CDR2 ANQGSEA. The CDR3 is made up of 14 amino acids. The V and J ends lost 2 bases and 0 bases respectively, with 10 bases between them. The CDR3 region has the DNA TGCAGCGTTGAATTGACATTAACTAACTATGGCTACACCTTC. Protein: CSVELTLTNYGYTF.

This clonotype was recorded a few times. The chain couples TRBV11-3 to TRBJ1-6, with TRBD1 matching 8 bases. Germline V CDR1 and CDR2: SGHNT, YENEEA. The CDR3 has 15 residues. After removal of 5 bases from V and 9 bases from J, the junction contained 9 bases not matched to a gene. This CDR3 reads CASSPRTGSGSPLHF. In DNA form, the CDR3 reads TGTGCCAGCAGCCCCAGGACAGGGTCGGGTTCACCCCTCCACTTT.

There are many counts of this clonotype. The chain links TRBV12-3 or TRBV12-4 to TRBJ1-1; D is undetermined. Trimming took 2 bases from V and 1 from J, leaving 5 bases between them. The CDR3 length is 13 residues. This CDR3 is CASSLSQNTEAFF. The DNA of the CDR3 is TGTGCCAGCAGTTTATCCCAGAACACTGAAGCTTTCTTT.

The sample holds many counts of this clonotype. For the CDR3, the DNA is TGTGCCAGCAGCTTAAACCGAAGATCTGGGGGCTACACCTTC. Translating it yields CASSLNRRSGGYTF. This chain links TRBV7-3 with TRBJ1-2; unclear D gene. The V end was cut by 1 base, the J end by 8 bases, with 14 bases between. This CDR3 spans 14 amino acids. Germline V gene data show CDR1 as SGHTA and CDR2 as FQGTGA.

A few counts support this clonotype. The genes are TRBV29-1 and TRBJ1-1; the D gene is possibly TRBD1 (5 bases). Per the germline V gene, CDR1 is SQVTM and CDR2 is ANQGSEA. Trimming left V 8 bases short and J 0 bases short, with 10 bases between. CDR3 size: 12 residues. CDR3 residues: CSTKTVNTEAFF. The DNA of the CDR3 is TGCAGCACCAAGACAGTGAACACTGAAGCTTTCTTT.

This clonotype has only a few counts. V is TRBV7-9 and J is TRBJ1-1; D may be TRBD1 (6 bases). There are 15 residues in the CDR3. Deletions cut 5 bases from V and 0 bases from J, with 13 bases between. In germline, CDR1 is SEHNR, CDR2 FQNEAQ (reference sequence). Here the CDR3 DNA reads TGTGCCAGCAGCCCCGGACAGCATTTGAACACTGAAGCTTTCTTT. Translated: CASSPGQHLNTEAFF.

This clonotype was counted at least ten times. This chain uses TRBV2 with TRBJ2-3; tentatively, D is TRBD2 (7 bases). Trimming removed 8 bases at V and 3 bases at J, with 21 bases between. The CDR3 covers 16 residues. In germline, CDR1 is SNHLY, CDR2 FYNNEI. DNA for the CDR3: TGTGCCAGCGGGGGGGTGACAGGCATTAGAACAGATACGCAGTATTTT. This codes for CASGGVTGIRTDTQYF.

Judged by abundance, this clonotype is medium-sized (0.01 to 0.1%). The chain joins TRBV7-6 to TRBJ1-5; unclear D gene. Germline CDR1 reads SGHVS; CDR2 reads FNYEAQ. Trimming removed 2 bases from V and 3 bases from J, with 5 bases in between. The CDR3 has 13 residues. CDR3 sequence (DNA): TGTGCCAGCAGCTTATCGGACAATCAGCCCCAGCATTTT. Translation: CASSLSDNQPQHF. The full variable domain, completed using reference TRBV7-6 and TRBJ1-5, is GAGVSQSPRYKVTKRGQDVALRCDPISGHVSLYWYRQALGQGPEFLTYFNYEAQQDKSGLPNDRFSAERPEGSISTLTIQRTEQRDSAMYRCASSLSDNQPQHFGDGTRLSIL.

This clonotype has at least ten counts. One end of the junction fails to match germline, which may point to a read error. The chain couples TRBV7-7 to TRBJ2-7, with 8 bases aligning to TRBD1. The CDR3 runs 15 residues. Germline V lookup: CDR1 SSHAT, CDR2 FNYEAQ (reference sequence). CDR3 residues: CASSPSTGEIHEQYF. CDR3 in DNA: TGTGCTAGCAGCCCCTCGACAGGGGAAATCCACGAGCAGTACTTC.

This clonotype was observed at least ten times. The CDR3 DNA reads TGTGCCGCCGGATCTGGCACTGAAGCTTTCTTT. Its translation: CAAGSGTEAFF. The chain couples TRBV28 to TRBJ1-1; D gene unclear. This CDR3 is 11 amino acids long. Trimming stripped 11 bases from V and 4 bases from J, with 11 bases between. From germline, CDR1 is MDHEN and CDR2 SYDVKM.